This T cell receptor beta chain is drawn from a study of shared T cell receptors in the human thymus. The CDR3 is made up of 11 amino acids. Germline CDR1 reads SGHTS; CDR2 reads YDEGEE. Trimming removed 1 base at V and 5 bases at J, with 3 bases between. Measured with immunoSEQ multiplex PCR; TCRdb has only the in-frame clones, and not every one. The repertoire holds about 380,000 clones, with 85% to 95% as singletons. The sequence came from a human donor. The chain carries TRBV5-8 and TRBJ2-5, with D unclear. The sequenced sample consisted of thymocytes. CDR3 in amino acids: CASSLSETQYF. The CDR3 region has the DNA TGTGCCAGCAGCTTGTCGGAGACCCAGTACTTC. Combining the CDR3 with reference TRBV5-8 and TRBJ2-5 gives the whole variable domain EAGVTQSPTHLIKTRGQQATLRCSPISGHTSVYWYQQALGLGLQFLLWYDEGEERNRGNFPPRFSGRQFPNYSSELNVNALELEDSALYLCASSLSETQYFGPGTRLLVL.